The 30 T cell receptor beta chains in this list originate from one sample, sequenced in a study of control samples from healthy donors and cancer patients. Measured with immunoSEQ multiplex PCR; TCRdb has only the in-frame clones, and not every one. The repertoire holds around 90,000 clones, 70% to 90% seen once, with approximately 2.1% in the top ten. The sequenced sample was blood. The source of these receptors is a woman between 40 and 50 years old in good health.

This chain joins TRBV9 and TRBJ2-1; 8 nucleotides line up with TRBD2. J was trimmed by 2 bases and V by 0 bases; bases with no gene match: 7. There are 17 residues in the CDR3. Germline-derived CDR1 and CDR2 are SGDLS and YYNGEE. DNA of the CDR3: TGTGCCAGCAGCGTAGAGCCCAGCGGGGGAGCCTACAATGAGCAGTTCTTC. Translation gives CASSVEPSGGAYNEQFF.

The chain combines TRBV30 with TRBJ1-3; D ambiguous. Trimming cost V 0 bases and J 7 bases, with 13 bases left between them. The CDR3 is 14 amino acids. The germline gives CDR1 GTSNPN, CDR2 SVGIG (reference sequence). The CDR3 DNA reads TGTGCCTGGAGTGTACGGAGTTTAACGAACACCATATATTTT. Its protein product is CAWSVRSLTNTIYF. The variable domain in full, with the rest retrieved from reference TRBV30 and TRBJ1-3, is SQTIHQWPATLVQPVGSPLSLECTVEGTSNPNLYWYRQAAGRGLQLLFYSVGIGQISSEVPQNLSASRPQDRQFILSSKKLLLSDSGFYLCAWSVRSLTNTIYFGEGSWLTVV.

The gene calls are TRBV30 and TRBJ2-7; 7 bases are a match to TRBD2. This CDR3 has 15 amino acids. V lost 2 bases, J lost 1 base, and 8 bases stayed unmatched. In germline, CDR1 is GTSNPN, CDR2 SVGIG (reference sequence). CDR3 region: CAWSTPRGSSYEQYF. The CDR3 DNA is TGTGCCTGGAGTACCCCCCGCGGGAGTTCCTACGAGCAGTACTTC.

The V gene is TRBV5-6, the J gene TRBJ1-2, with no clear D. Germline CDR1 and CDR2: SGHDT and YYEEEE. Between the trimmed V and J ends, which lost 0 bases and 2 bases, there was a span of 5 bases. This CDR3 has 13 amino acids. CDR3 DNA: TGTGCCAGCAGCTTGGGCCAGAACTATGGCTACACCTTC. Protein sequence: CASSLGQNYGYTF.

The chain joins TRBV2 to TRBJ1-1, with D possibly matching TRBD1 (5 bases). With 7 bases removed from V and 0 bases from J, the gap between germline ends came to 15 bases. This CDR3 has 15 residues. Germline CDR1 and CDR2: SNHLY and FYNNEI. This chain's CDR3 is CASTIGPGLNTEAFF. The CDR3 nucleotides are TGTGCCAGCACCATAGGGCCAGGGTTGAACACTGAAGCTTTCTTT.

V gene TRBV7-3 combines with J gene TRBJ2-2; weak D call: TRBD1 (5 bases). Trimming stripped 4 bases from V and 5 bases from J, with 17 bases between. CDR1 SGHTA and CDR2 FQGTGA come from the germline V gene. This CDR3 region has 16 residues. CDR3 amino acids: CASSSQPGRGTGELFF. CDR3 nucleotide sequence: TGTGCCAGCAGCTCCCAACCCGGTAGGGGAACCGGGGAGCTGTTTTTT.

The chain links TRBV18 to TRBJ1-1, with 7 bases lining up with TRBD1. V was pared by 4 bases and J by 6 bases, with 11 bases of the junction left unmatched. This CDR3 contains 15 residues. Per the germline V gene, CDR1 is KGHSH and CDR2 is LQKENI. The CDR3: CASSLTTGEVSEAFF. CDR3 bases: TGTGCCAGCTCACTGACAACAGGGGAAGTATCTGAAGCTTTCTTT. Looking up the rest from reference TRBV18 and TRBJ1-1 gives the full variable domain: NAGVMQNPRHLVRRRGQEARLRCSPMKGHSHVYWYRQLPEEGLKFMVYLQKENIIDESGMPKERFSAEFPKEGPSILRIQQVVRGDSAAYFCASSLTTGEVSEAFFGQGTRLTVV.

CDR3 loop: CASEESLATGGGYTF. The CDR3 DNA sequence: TGTGCCAGCGAAGAGTCCCTGGCCACGGGGGGGGGCTACACCTTC. The chain uses TRBV6-5 and TRBJ1-2, with D possibly being TRBD1 (5 bases). This CDR3 comprises 15 residues. V dropped 8 bases and J dropped 8 bases, with 24 bases sitting between them. Germline V gives CDR1 MNHEY, CDR2 SVGAGI.

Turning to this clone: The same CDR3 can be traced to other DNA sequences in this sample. The CDR3 DNA reads TGTGCCAGTAGTCTACCGGGACACCGTGCCAATCAGCCCCAGCATTTT. As protein: CASSLPGHRANQPQHF. The gene calls are TRBV19 and TRBJ1-5, with D tentatively TRBD1 (6 bases). Trimming left V 5 bases short and J 3 bases short, with 17 bases between. The germline V gene has CDR1 LNHDA and CDR2 SQIVND (reference sequence). The CDR3 sequence is 16 residues long.

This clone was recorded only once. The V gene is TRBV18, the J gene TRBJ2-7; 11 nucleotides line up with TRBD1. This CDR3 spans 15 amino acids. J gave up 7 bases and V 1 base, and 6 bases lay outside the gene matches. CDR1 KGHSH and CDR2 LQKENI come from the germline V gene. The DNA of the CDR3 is TGTGCCAGCTCACCACTTGGGACAGGGGGAGGAGAGCAGTACTTC. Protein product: CASSPLGTGGGEQYF.

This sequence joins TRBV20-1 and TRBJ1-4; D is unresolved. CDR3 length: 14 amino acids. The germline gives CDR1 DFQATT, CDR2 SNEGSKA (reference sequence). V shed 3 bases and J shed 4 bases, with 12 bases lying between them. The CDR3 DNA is TGCAGTGCTAGTAAGGGTCTTTTTAATGAAAAACTGTTTTTT. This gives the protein CSASKGLFNEKLFF.

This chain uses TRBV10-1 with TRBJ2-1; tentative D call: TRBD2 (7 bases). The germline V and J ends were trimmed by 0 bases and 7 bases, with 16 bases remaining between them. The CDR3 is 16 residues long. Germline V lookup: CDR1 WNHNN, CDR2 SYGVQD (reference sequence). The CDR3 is CASSESGAGAINEQFF. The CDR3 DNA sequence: TGCGCCAGCAGTGAGTCGGGTGCGGGGGCCATAAATGAGCAGTTCTTC.

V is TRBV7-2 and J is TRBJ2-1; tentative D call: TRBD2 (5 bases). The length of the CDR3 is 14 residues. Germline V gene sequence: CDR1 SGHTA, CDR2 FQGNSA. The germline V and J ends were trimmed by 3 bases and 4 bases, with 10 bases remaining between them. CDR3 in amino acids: CASSFGRDYNEQFF. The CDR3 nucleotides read TGTGCCAGCAGCTTCGGCCGGGATTACAATGAGCAGTTCTTC.

The CDR3 region has the DNA TGTGCCAGTAGTATTTCGGGGCATGGCTATGGCTACACCTTC. It yields the protein CASSISGHGYGYTF. The V gene is TRBV19, the J gene TRBJ1-2, with D possibly matching TRBD1 (5 bases). The CDR3 is 14 amino acids. CDR1 is LNHDA and CDR2 is SQIVND in the germline V gene (reference sequence). Between the trimmed V and J ends, which lost 3 bases and 4 bases, there was a span of 12 bases. The whole variable domain, filled in from reference TRBV19 and TRBJ1-2, reads DGGITQSPKYLFRKEGQNVTLSCEQNLNHDAMYWYRQDPGQGLRLIYYSQIVNDFQKGDIAEGYSVSREKKESFPLTVTSAQKNPTAFYLCASSISGHGYGYTFGSGTRLTVV.

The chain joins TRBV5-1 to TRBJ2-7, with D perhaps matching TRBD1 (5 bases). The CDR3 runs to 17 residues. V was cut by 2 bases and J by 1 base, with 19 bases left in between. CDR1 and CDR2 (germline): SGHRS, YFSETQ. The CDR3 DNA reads TGCGCCAGCAGCTTTCGGCTTGGGGCAGGCTCATCCTACGAGCAGTACTTC. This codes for CASSFRLGAGSSYEQYF.

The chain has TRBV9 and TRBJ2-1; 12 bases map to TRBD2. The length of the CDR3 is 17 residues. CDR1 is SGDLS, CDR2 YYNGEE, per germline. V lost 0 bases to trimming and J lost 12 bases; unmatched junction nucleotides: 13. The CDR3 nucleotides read TGTGCCAGCAGCGTAGGATATGGGCTAGCGGGGGGGTATTCGCAGTTCTTC. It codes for CASSVGYGLAGGYSQFF.

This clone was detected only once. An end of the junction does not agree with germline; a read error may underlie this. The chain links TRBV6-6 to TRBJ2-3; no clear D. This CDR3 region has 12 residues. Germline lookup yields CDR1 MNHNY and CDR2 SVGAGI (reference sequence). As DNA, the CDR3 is TGTGCCAGCAGTCACTCCGGAGATACGCAGTATTTT. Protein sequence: CASSHSGDTQYF.

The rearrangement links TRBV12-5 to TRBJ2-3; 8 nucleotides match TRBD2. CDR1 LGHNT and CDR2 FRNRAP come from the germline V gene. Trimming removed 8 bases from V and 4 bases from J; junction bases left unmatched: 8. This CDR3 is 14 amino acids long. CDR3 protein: CASNVGGAADTQYF. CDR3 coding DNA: TGTGCTAGTAACGTCGGGGGGGCCGCAGATACGCAGTATTTT.

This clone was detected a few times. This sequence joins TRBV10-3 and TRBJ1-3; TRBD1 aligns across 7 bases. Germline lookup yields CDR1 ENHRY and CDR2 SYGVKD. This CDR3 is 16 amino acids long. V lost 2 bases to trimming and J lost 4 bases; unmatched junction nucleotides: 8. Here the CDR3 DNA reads TGTGCCATCAGTGAGGGACGACAGGGAAGGGGAAACACCATATATTTT. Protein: CAISEGRQGRGNTIYF.

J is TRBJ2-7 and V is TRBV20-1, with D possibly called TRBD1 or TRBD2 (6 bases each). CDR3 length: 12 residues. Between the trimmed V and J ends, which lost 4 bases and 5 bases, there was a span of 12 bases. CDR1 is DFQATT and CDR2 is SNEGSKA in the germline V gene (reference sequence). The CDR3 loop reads CSANEGGHEQYF. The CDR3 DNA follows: TGCAGTGCTAATGAGGGGGGTCACGAGCAGTACTTC.

The CDR3, as DNA: TGTGCCAGCAGGATCTCAGGGGCCCCGGGGTGGACCTTC. Amino acids: CASRISGAPGWTF. The chain employs TRBV6-5 and TRBJ1-2; the D gene is possibly TRBD1 (6 bases). The V end was cut by 6 bases, the J end by 14 bases, with 22 bases between. The CDR3 consists of 13 residues. The germline V gene encodes CDR1 MNHEY and CDR2 SVGAGI.

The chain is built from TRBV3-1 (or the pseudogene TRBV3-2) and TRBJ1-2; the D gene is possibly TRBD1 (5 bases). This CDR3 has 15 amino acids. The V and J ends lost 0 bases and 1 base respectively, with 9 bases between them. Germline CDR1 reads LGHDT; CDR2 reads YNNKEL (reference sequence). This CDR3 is CASSQDGALNYGYTF. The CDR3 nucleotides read TGTGCCAGCAGCCAAGATGGGGCCCTTAACTATGGCTACACCTTC.

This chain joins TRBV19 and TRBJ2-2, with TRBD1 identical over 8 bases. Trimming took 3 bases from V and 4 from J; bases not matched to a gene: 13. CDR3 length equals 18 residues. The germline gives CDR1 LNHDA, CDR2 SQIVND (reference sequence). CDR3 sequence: CASSMVVVRGLGTGELFF. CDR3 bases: TGTGCCAGTAGTATGGTCGTCGTCAGGGGGCTGGGCACCGGGGAGCTGTTTTTT.

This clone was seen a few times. The CDR3: CSAELAFNTEAFF. CDR3 DNA: TGCAGCGCTGAGCTGGCATTCAACACTGAAGCTTTCTTT. The V call is TRBV29-1, the J call TRBJ1-1; D gene uncertain. The V gene's germline CDR1 is SQVTM and CDR2 ANQGSEA. Trimming removed 7 bases from V and 2 bases from J, with 14 bases in between. This CDR3 contains 13 residues.

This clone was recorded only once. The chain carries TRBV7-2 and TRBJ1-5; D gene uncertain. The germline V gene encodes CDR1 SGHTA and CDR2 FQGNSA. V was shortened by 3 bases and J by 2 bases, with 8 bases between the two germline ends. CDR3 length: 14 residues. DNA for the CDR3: TGTGCCAGCAGCTTGACGACGGGCAATCAGCCCCAGCATTTT. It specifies CASSLTTGNQPQHF.

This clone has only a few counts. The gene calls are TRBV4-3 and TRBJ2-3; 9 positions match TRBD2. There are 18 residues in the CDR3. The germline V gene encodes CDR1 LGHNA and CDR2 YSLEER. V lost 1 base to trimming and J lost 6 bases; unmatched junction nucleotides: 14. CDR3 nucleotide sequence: TGCGCCAGCAGCCAAGGGTCAGGGAAGCGGGGGGCGGTGGATACGCAGTATTTT. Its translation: CASSQGSGKRGAVDTQYF.

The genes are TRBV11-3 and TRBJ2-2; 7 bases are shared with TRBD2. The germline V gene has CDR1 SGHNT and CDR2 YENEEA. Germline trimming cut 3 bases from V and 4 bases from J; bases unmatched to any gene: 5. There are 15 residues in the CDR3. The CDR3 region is CASSFGGTPTGELFF. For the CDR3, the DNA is TGTGCCAGCAGCTTCGGGGGGACCCCCACCGGGGAGCTGTTTTTT. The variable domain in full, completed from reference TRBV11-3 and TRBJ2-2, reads EAGVVQSPRYKIIEKKQPVAFWCNPISGHNTLYWYLQNLGQGPELLIRYENEEAVDDSQLPKDRFSAERLKGVDSTLKIQPAELGDSAVYLCASSFGGTPTGELFFGEGSRLTVL.

The CDR3 DNA sequence: TGTGCCAGCAGCCCCGAGGGGGCGGGGGAGCAGTACTTC. Its protein product is CASSPEGAGEQYF. The V and J genes are TRBV11-3 and TRBJ2-7; D perhaps matches TRBD1 (7 bases). The germline gives CDR1 SGHNT, CDR2 YENEEA. This CDR3 has 13 residues. The V gene lost 5 bases and the J gene lost 7 bases, with 15 bases spanning the gap. The complete variable domain, with remaining parts taken from reference TRBV11-3 and TRBJ2-7, reads EAGVVQSPRYKIIEKKQPVAFWCNPISGHNTLYWYLQNLGQGPELLIRYENEEAVDDSQLPKDRFSAERLKGVDSTLKIQPAELGDSAVYLCASSPEGAGEQYFGPGTRLTVT.

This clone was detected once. The chain's CDR3 is CASSRTGGPTSREKLFF. The CDR3 coding sequence is TGCGCCAGCAGCCGGACAGGGGGTCCAACCTCCAGGGAAAAACTGTTTTTT. This chain links TRBV4-1 with TRBJ1-4, with TRBD1 matching over 10 bases. The V gene's germline CDR1 is MGHRA and CDR2 YSYEKL. This CDR3 is 17 amino acids long. The J segment lost 8 bases and the V segment lost 4 bases, leaving 13 bases of the junction unmatched.

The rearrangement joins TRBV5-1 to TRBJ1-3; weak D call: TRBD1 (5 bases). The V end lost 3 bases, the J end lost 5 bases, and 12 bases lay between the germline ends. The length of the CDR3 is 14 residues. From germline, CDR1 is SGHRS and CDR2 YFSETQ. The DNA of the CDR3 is TGCGCCAGCAGCTGGGGGTCTCACAGAAACACCATATATTTT. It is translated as CASSWGSHRNTIYF.